This TCR beta chain is from a study of T cells in severe cutaneous drug reactions. Study-wide background: Culprit drug assignment used the Naranjo algorithm and the ALDEN algorithm. Blister fluids or cells and PBMC were collected from patients in acute or recovery stage.

The patients sequenced had a carbamazepine-induced Stevens-Johnson syndrome or toxic epidermal necrolysis reaction. Bulk and single-cell libraries used iRepertoire multiplex PCR with TCR subtype-specific primers. Reprocessing the multiplex PCR reads, TCRdb reports a single entry for every CDR3 protein and omits DNA. This sample's clone table lists about 10,000 distinct CDR3 sequences. Note on this clonotype: Antigen unknown.

The germline V gene has CDR1 DFQATT and CDR2 SNEGSKA (reference sequence). The CDR3 is 15 residues long. Findings and caveats of the study: A public TCRbeta CDR3 appeared in all seven CBZ-SJS/TEN blister samples, averaging approximately 13%.

The TCR originated in a human donor with Stevens-Johnson syndrome, a severe cutaneous drug reaction. The chain carries TRBV20-1 and TRBJ1-1; without DNA, the TCRdb call of TRBD1 cannot be checked. Sequencing was performed on cells from a skin blister. The CDR3 loop is CSARGRGRGNTEAFF.